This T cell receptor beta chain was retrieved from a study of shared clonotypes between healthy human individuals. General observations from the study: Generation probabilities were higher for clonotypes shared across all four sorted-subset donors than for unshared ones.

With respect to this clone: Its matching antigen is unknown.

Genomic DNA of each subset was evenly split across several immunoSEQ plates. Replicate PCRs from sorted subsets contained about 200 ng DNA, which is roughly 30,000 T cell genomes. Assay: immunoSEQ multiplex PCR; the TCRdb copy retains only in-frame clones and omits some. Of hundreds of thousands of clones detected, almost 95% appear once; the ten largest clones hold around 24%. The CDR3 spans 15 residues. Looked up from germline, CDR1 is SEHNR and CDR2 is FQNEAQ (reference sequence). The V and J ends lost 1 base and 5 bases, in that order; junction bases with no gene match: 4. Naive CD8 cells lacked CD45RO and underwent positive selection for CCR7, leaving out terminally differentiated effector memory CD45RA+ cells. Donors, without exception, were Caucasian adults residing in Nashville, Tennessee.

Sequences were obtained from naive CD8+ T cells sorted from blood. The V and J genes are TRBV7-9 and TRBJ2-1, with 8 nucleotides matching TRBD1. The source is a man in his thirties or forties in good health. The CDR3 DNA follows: TGTGCCAGCAGCTTAGAGGCGACAGGGGACAATGAGCAGTTCTTC. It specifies CASSLEATGDNEQFF. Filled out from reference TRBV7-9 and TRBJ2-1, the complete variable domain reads DTGVSQNPRHKITKRGQNVTFRCDPISEHNRLYWYRQTLGQGPEFLTYFQNEAQLEKSRLLSDRFSAERPKGSFSTLEIQRTEQGDSAMYLCASSLEATGDNEQFFGPGTRLTVL.